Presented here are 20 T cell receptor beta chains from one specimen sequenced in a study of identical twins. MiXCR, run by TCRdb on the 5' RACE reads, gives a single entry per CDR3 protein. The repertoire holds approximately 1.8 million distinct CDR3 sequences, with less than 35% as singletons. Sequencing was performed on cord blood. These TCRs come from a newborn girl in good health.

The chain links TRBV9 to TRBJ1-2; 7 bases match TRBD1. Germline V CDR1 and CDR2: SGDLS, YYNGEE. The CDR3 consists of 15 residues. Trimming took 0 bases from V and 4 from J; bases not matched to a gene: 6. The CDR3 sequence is CASSVEFRGFYGYTF. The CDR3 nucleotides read TGTGCCAGCAGCGTAGAGTTCAGGGGGTTCTATGGCTACACCTTC.

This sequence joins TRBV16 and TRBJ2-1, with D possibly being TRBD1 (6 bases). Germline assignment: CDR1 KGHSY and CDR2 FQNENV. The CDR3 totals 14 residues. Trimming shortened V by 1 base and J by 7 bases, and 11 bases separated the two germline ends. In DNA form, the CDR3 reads TGTGCCAGCAGCCAATACCCAGGGGTGAATGAGCAGTTCTTC. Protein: CASSQYPGVNEQFF.

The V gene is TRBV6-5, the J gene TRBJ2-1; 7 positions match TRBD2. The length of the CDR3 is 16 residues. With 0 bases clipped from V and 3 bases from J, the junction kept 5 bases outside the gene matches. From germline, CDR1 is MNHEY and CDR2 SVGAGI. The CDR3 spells CASSYSRTRSYNEQFF. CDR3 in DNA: TGTGCCAGCAGTTACTCTAGGACTAGAAGCTACAATGAGCAGTTCTTC.

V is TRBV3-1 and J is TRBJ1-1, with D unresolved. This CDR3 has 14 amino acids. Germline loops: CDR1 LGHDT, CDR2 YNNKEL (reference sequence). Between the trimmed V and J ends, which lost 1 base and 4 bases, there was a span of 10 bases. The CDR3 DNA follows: TGTGCCAGCAGCCAAGTTGGATGGGGCACTGAAGCTTTCTTT. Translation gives CASSQVGWGTEAFF.

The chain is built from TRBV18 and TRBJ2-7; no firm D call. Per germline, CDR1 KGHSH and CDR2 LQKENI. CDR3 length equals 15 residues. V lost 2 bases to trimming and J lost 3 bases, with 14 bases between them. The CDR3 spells CASSPRVRPYYEQYF. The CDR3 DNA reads TGTGCCAGCTCACCAAGGGTCCGACCGTACTACGAGCAGTACTTC.

CDR3 sequence reads: CAISESAGRLNTEAFF. DNA for the CDR3: TGTGCCATCAGTGAGAGCGCGGGGCGGCTAAACACTGAAGCTTTCTTT. The V gene is TRBV10-3, the J gene TRBJ1-1; D perhaps matches TRBD1 (5 bases). The germline V gene has CDR1 ENHRY and CDR2 SYGVKD. Trimming took 2 bases from V and 2 from J, leaving 15 bases between them. This CDR3 is built from 16 residues.

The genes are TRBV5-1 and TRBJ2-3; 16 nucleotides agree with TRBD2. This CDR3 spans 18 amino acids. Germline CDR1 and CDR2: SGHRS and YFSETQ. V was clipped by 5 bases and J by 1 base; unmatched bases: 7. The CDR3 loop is CASSSGLAGGRGTDTQYF. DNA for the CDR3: TGCGCCAGCAGTTCGGGACTAGCGGGGGGGCGAGGCACAGATACGCAGTATTTT.

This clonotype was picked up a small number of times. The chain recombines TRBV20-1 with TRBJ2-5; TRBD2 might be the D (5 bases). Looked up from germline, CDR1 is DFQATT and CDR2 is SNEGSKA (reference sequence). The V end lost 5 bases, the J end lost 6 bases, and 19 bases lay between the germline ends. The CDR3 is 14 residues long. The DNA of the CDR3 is TGCAGTGCTCCTCAACTAGTTTTAACGCAGACCCAGTACTTC. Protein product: CSAPQLVLTQTQYF.

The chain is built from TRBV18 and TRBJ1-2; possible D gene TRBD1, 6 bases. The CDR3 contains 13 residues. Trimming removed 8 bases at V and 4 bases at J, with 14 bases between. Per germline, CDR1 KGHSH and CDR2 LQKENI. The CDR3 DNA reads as TGTGCCAGCGCGACCGGGACACTCTATGGCTACACCTTC. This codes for CASATGTLYGYTF.

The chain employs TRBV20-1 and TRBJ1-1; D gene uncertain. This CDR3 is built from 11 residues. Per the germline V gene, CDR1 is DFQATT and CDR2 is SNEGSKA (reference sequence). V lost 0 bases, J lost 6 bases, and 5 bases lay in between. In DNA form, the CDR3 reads TGCAGTGCTAGAGATGAACCTGAAGCTTTCTTT. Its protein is CSARDEPEAFF.

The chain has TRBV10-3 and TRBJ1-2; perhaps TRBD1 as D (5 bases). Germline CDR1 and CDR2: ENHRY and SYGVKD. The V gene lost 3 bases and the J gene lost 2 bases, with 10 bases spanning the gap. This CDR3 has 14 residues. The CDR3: CAISEQEGNYGYTF. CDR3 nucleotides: TGTGCCATCAGTGAACAGGAAGGGAACTATGGCTACACCTTC.

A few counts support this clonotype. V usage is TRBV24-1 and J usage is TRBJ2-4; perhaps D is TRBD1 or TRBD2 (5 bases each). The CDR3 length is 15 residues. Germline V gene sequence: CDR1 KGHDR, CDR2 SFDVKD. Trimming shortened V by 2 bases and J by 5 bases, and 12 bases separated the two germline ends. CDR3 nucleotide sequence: TGTGCCACCAGTGATTCCCGGGACGGTGAAAACATTCAGTACTTC. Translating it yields CATSDSRDGENIQYF.

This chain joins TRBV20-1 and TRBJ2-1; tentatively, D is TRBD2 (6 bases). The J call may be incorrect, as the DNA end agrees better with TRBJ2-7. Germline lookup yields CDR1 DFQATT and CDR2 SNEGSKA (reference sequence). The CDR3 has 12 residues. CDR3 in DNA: TGCAGTGGACTAGGAACATACAATGAGCAGTACTTC. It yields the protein CSGLGTYNEQYF.

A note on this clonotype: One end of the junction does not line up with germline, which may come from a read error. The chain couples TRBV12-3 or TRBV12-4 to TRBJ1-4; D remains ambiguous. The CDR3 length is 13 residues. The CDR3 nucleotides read TGTGCCAGCAGTTTATGGGGAGAGGAAAATCTGTTTTTT. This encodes CASSLWGEENLFF.

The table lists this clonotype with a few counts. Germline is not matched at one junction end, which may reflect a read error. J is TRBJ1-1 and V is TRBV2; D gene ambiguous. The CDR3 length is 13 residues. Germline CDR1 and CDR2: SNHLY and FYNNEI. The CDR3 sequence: CASSDVGEPEAFF. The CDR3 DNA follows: TGTGCCAGCAGTGACGTTGGGGAACCTGAGGCTTTCTTT.

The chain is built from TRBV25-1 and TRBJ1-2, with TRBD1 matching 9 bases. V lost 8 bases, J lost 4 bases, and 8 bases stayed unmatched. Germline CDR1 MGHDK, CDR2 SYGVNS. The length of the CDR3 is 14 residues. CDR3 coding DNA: TGTGCCAGCGGAGGGACAGGGCTCACCTATGGCTACACCTTC. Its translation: CASGGTGLTYGYTF.

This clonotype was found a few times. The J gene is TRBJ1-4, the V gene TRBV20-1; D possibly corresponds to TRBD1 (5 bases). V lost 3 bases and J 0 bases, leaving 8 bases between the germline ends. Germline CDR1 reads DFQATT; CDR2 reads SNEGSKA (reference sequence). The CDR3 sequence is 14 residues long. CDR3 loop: CSASPGPTNEKLFF. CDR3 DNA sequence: TGCAGTGCTAGCCCGGGGCCAACTAATGAAAAACTGTTTTTT.

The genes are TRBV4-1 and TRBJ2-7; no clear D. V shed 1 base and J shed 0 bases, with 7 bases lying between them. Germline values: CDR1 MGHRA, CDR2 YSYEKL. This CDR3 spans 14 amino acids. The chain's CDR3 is CASSQAGCSYEQYF. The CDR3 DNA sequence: TGCGCCAGCAGCCAAGCAGGCTGCTCCTACGAGCAGTACTTC.

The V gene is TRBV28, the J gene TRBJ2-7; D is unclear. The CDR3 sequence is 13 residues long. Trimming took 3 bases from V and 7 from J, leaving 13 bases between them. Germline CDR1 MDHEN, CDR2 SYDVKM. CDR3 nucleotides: TGTGCCAGCAGTTTGTCCCGATACAATGAGCAGTACTTC. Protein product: CASSLSRYNEQYF.

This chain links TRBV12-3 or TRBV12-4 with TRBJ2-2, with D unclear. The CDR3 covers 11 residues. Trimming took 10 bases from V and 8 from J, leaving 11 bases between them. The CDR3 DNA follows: TGTGCCATCCGTCAAGGGGGGGAGCTGTTTTTT. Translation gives CAIRQGGELFF.